These 25 T cell receptor beta chains originate from one sample sequenced in a study of T-cell reconstitution after alpha-beta-depleted transplantation in children. A TCRbeta library incorporating unique molecular identifiers was prepared. TCRdb itself ran the PCR reads through MiXCR, one entry per CDR3 protein. The data contain about 500,000 distinct CDR3 sequences, 30% to 35% of them singletons. The sequenced sample was PBMCs from the stem cell graft donor, obtained from the stem cell graft. Receptors originate from a human donor who donated a stem cell graft to a child with aplastic anemia.

This chain links TRBV14 with TRBJ2-2; D unresolved. CDR3 length: 15 residues. Germline V gene lookup returns CDR1 SGHDN and CDR2 FVKESK. Trimming shortened V by 4 bases and J by 0 bases, and 9 bases separated the two germline ends. CDR3 sequence: CASSPSRSNTGELFF. As DNA, the CDR3 is TGTGCCAGCAGCCCCTCGCGGTCGAACACCGGGGAGCTGTTTTTT.

The chain recombines TRBV25-1 with TRBJ2-3; no firm D call. Germline assignment: CDR1 MGHDK and CDR2 SYGVNS. V was shortened by 1 base and J by 5 bases, with 7 bases between the two germline ends. The CDR3 covers 13 residues. The DNA for the CDR3 is TGTGCCAGCAGTGAATCTGCCCAAGATACGCAGTATTTT. Encoded protein: CASSESAQDTQYF.

The chain couples TRBV12-3 or TRBV12-4 to TRBJ1-2; D call uncertain. V lost 4 bases and J 9 bases, leaving 15 bases between the germline ends. This CDR3 region has 13 residues. The CDR3, as DNA: TGTGCCAGCAGTTCCTCGTCTACTCCGAGCTACACCTTC. Amino acid sequence: CASSSSSTPSYTF.

The chain has TRBV9 and TRBJ2-7; D perhaps matches TRBD2 (5 bases). Trimming cost V 3 bases and J 0 bases, with 13 bases left between them. Per the germline V gene, CDR1 is SGDLS and CDR2 is YYNGEE. The CDR3 runs to 15 residues. CDR3 region: CASSASGGSSYEQYF. Written as DNA, the CDR3 is TGTGCCAGCAGCGCGAGCGGCGGTAGCTCCTACGAGCAGTACTTC.

This clonotype was counted between two and nine times. The rearrangement links TRBV5-1 to TRBJ2-5; weak D call: TRBD2 (6 bases). From germline, CDR1 is SGHRS and CDR2 YFSETQ. The CDR3 is 13 residues long. The V gene lost 6 bases and the J gene lost 0 bases, with 9 bases spanning the gap. In nucleotides, the CDR3 is TGCGCCAGCACCACGGGGGACCAAGAGACCCAGTACTTC. Its translation is CASTTGDQETQYF.

This clonotype has a handful of counts. The chain recombines TRBV28 with TRBJ2-3; tentative D call: TRBD2 (6 bases). V was clipped by 9 bases and J by 2 bases, with 12 bases between them. The CDR3 covers 13 residues. Germline V gene data show CDR1 as MDHEN and CDR2 as SYDVKM. The CDR3 reads CASDGGNTDTQYF. The CDR3 nucleotides read TGTGCCAGTGACGGGGGTAACACAGATACGCAGTATTTT.

This clonotype was seen more than once but under ten times. The CDR3 region has the DNA TGTGCCAGCAGTTACGTGGGGGGCCGCACAGATACGCAGTATTTT. Residues: CASSYVGGRTDTQYF. J is TRBJ2-3 and V is TRBV6-5, with D possibly being TRBD1 or TRBD2 (6 bases each). V was clipped by 2 bases and J by 1 base, with 10 bases between them. Germline V lookup: CDR1 MNHEY, CDR2 SVGAGI. The CDR3 spans 15 residues.

The rearrangement joins TRBV6-2 or TRBV6-3 to TRBJ1-1, with D maybe TRBD1 (6 bases). The CDR3 sequence is 12 residues long. Germline V CDR1 and CDR2: MNHEY, SVGEGT. V was cut by 8 bases and J by 11 bases, with 18 bases left in between. The CDR3 is CASRSIGGSAFF. The CDR3 bases are TGTGCCAGCCGATCCATAGGGGGGTCGGCTTTCTTT.

Note on this clonotype: Mismatch with germline at one junction end may stem from a read error. The genes are TRBV6-2 or TRBV6-3 and TRBJ2-7; 7 positions agree with TRBD2. The CDR3 covers 15 residues. Germline V lookup: CDR1 MNHEY, CDR2 SVGEGT. The CDR3 loop reads CANSYLAGVLEEQYF. CDR3 nucleotide sequence: TGTGCCAACAGTTACCTCGCGGGAGTTTTGGAGGAGCAGTACTTC.

The genes are TRBV5-1 and TRBJ2-1; D could derive from TRBD1 or TRBD2 (5 bases each). Trimming shortened V by 4 bases and J by 2 bases, and 13 bases separated the two germline ends. Germline values: CDR1 SGHRS, CDR2 YFSETQ. The CDR3 is made up of 15 amino acids. CDR3 loop: CASSPVRDPYNEQFF. The CDR3 DNA reads as TGCGCCAGCAGCCCGGTGAGGGACCCCTACAATGAGCAGTTCTTC.

Ten or more counts support this clonotype. The J gene is TRBJ1-1, the V gene TRBV12-3 or TRBV12-4; possibly TRBD1 for D (5 bases). V dropped 6 bases and J dropped 7 bases, with 15 bases sitting between them. The CDR3 is 13 amino acids. Written as DNA, the CDR3 is TGTGCCAGCAGACCACAGGTTCACATTGAAGCTTTCTTT. Protein sequence: CASRPQVHIEAFF.

V gene TRBV6-6 combines with J gene TRBJ2-3; D gene unclear. CDR3 length equals 12 residues. The germline V gene encodes CDR1 MNHNY and CDR2 SVGAGI (reference sequence). Trimming stripped 6 bases from V and 6 bases from J, with 10 bases between. The CDR3 DNA sequence: TGTGCCAGCAGCCCCAGTATCGATACGCAGTATTTT. Translation gives CASSPSIDTQYF.

This chain joins TRBV5-1 and TRBJ1-2; 7 nucleotides agree with TRBD1. V lost 4 bases to trimming and J lost 7 bases; unmatched junction nucleotides: 7. Germline lookup yields CDR1 SGHRS and CDR2 YFSETQ. The CDR3 runs to 13 residues. CDR3 coding DNA: TGCGCCAGCAGCACCGGGACAGACGCTGGCTACACCTTC. It codes for CASSTGTDAGYTF. The full variable domain, in which reference TRBV5-1 and TRBJ1-2 provide the parts outside the CDR3, is KAGVTQTPRYLIKTRGQQVTLSCSPISGHRSVSWYQQTPGQGLQFLFEYFSETQRNKGNFPGRFSGRQFSNSRSEMNVSTLELGDSALYLCASSTGTDAGYTFGSGTRLTVV.

This clonotype was seen more than once but under ten times. V usage is TRBV29-1 and J usage is TRBJ2-1, with 7 positions matching TRBD2. Germline trimming cut 5 bases from V and 0 bases from J; bases unmatched to any gene: 4. Germline V CDR1 and CDR2: SQVTM, ANQGSEA. The CDR3 loop spans 14 amino acids. As DNA, the CDR3 is TGCAGCGTTTCAGGCGGGAGCTCCTACAATGAGCAGTTCTTC. It is translated as CSVSGGSSYNEQFF.

This clonotype was counted only a few times. This sequence joins TRBV6-2 or TRBV6-3 and TRBJ1-1; 8 positions agree with TRBD1. This CDR3 has 14 residues. CDR1 is MNHEY and CDR2 is SVGEGT in the germline V gene. The V gene end was trimmed by 1 base and the J gene end by 8 bases; junction bases not matched to a gene: 6. This chain's CDR3 is CASSYWDRRAEAFF. For the CDR3, the DNA is TGTGCCAGCAGTTACTGGGACAGGAGAGCCGAAGCTTTCTTT.

With respect to this clonotype: At one end the junction does not follow the germline gene, possibly because of a read error. The chain employs TRBV4-3 and TRBJ2-1; possibly TRBD2 for D (6 bases). Germline-derived CDR1 and CDR2 are LGHNA and YSLEER. This CDR3 has 14 amino acids. Here the CDR3 reads CATASRDSDNEQFF. DNA for the CDR3: TGCGCCACTGCTAGTCGGGACTCCGACAATGAGCAGTTCTTC.

The rearrangement links TRBV4-3 to TRBJ1-2, with 8 bases that match TRBD1. In germline, CDR1 is LGHNA, CDR2 YSLEER. Germline trimming cut 4 bases from V and 8 bases from J; bases unmatched to any gene: 6. This CDR3 has 13 amino acids. CDR3 amino acids: CASSPRTGLGYTF. The DNA for the CDR3 is TGCGCCAGCAGCCCGAGGACAGGGTTGGGCTACACCTTC.

The chain uses TRBV12-3 or TRBV12-4 and TRBJ2-1, with unresolved D. The CDR3 length is 16 residues. Deletions cut 0 bases from V and 5 bases from J, with 14 bases between. This CDR3 is CASSLAGLLTNNEQFF. The DNA of the CDR3 is TGTGCCAGCAGTTTAGCGGGCCTCCTAACCAACAATGAGCAGTTCTTC.

The J gene is TRBJ2-7, the V gene TRBV21-1; the table's TRBD1 call for D was not verified on the DNA. TRBV21-1 is marked as a pseudogene. The CDR3 length is 15 residues. Here the CDR3 reads CASSKKSQGSYEQYV. The DNA of the CDR3 is TGTGCCAGCAGCAAAAAAAGCCAGGGGTCCTACGAGCAGTACGTC.

The chain recombines TRBV20-1 with TRBJ2-1; 7 bases are a match to TRBD1. V was clipped by 5 bases and J by 8 bases; unmatched bases: 18. The CDR3 has 16 amino acids. From germline, CDR1 is DFQATT and CDR2 SNEGSKA (reference sequence). In nucleotides, the CDR3 is TGCAGTGCTGGGTACTACTCGGGACAGCCGGCCGATGAGCAGTTCTTC. This sequence encodes CSAGYYSGQPADEQFF.

Only a few counts were recorded for this clonotype. This rearrangement joins TRBV18 to TRBJ2-1; TRBD1 is a possible D gene (5 bases). Trimming left V 5 bases short and J 0 bases short, with 11 bases between. CDR3 size: 15 residues. Looked up from germline, CDR1 is KGHSH and CDR2 is LQKENI. The CDR3 DNA is TGTGCCAGCTCATCCAGGGTAAGCTCCTACAATGAGCAGTTCTTC. It encodes CASSSRVSSYNEQFF.

This clonotype came up a few times. The chain links TRBV6-1 to TRBJ2-1; 11 nucleotides align to TRBD2. The CDR3 has 14 amino acids. V gave up 10 bases and J gave up 7 bases; unmatched junction bases: 9. Germline V lookup: CDR1 MNHNS, CDR2 SASEGT. The DNA of the CDR3 is TGTGCCACCGTAACTAGCGGGAGACAGAATGAGCAGTTCTTC. This codes for CATVTSGRQNEQFF.

This clonotype came up a few times. The rearrangement links TRBV5-6 to TRBJ2-2, with TRBD2 as a possible D gene (5 bases). Germline CDR1 and CDR2: SGHDT and YYEEEE. Trimming pared 4 bases from V and 0 bases from J, leaving 13 bases between. The CDR3 covers 16 residues. The CDR3 coding sequence is TGTGCCAGCAGCCGTACGGGATCTACGAACACCGGGGAGCTGTTTTTT. Residues: CASSRTGSTNTGELFF.

V and J are TRBV29-1 and TRBJ2-7; the match to TRBD2 covers 13 bases. Germline values: CDR1 SQVTM, CDR2 ANQGSEA. V gave up 6 bases and J gave up 5 bases; unmatched junction bases: 7. The CDR3 spans 14 residues. The CDR3 bases are TGCAGCGTGGTGGGACTAGCGGGATCCCACGAGCAGTACTTC. Residues: CSVVGLAGSHEQYF.

The chain links TRBV18 to TRBJ1-4, with D unclear. This CDR3 comprises 14 residues. Germline CDR1 reads KGHSH; CDR2 reads LQKENI. V was trimmed by 6 bases and J by 8 bases, leaving 16 bases between them. The CDR3 nucleotides read TGTGCCAGCTCTCCCGTCGGGGTCCAGGAAAAACTGTTTTTT. This translates into CASSPVGVQEKLFF.